The clone carrying this TCR beta chain was observed a single time. The data originate from a study of type 1 and type 2 diabetes patients. The PCR template was genomic DNA. A primer set of 30 forward and 13 reverse primers amplified the CDR3. MiXCR, applied by TCRdb to the multiplex PCR reads, yields one record per CDR3 protein. The sample yields under 300,000 distinct CDR3 sequences, over 45% seen once. CDR1 MRHNA and CDR2 SNTAGT come from the germline V gene. The CDR3 is 13 residues long. V was pared by 3 bases and J by 6 bases, with 12 bases between. This sequence joins TRBV6-4 and TRBJ2-7, with a tentative D call TRBD1 (5 bases). The clonotype comes from a man between 18 and 35 years old with type 2 diabetes. The specimen sequenced was peripheral blood mononuclear cells (PBMCs). CDR3 sequence (DNA): TGTGCCAGCAGTGAAAATAGGGGATTCGAGCAGTACTTC. Its protein product is CASSENRGFEQYF.